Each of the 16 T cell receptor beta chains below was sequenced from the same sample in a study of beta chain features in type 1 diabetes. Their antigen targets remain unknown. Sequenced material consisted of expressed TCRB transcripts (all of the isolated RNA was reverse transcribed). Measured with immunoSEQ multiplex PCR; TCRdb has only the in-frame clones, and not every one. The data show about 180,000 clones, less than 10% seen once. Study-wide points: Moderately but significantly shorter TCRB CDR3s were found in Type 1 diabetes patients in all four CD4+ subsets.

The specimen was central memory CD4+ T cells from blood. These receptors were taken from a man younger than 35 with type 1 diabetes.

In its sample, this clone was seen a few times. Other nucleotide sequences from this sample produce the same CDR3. In DNA, the CDR3 is TGTGCCAGCAGCGTGGACGGACAGCTTAACACTGAAGCTTTCTTT. Amino acid sequence: CASSVDGQLNTEAFF. This chain links TRBV9 with TRBJ1-1; tentative D call: TRBD1 (6 bases). Germline lookup yields CDR1 SGDLS and CDR2 YYNGEE. CDR3 size: 15 residues. V lost 2 bases and J lost 2, with 13 bases in between.

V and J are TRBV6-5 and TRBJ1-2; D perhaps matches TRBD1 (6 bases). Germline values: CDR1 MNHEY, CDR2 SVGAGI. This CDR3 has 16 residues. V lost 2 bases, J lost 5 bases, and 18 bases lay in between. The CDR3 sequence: CASSYLRDTTGYGYTF. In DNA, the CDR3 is TGTGCCAGCAGTTACCTCCGGGACACAACGGGGTATGGCTACACCTTC.

DNA of the CDR3: TGCGCCAGCAGCTTGAAAGCGGGGGGGCAAGAGACCCAGTACTTC. This translates into CASSLKAGGQETQYF. The V gene is TRBV5-1, the J gene TRBJ2-5, with 10 nucleotides matching TRBD2. Unmatched junction bases numbered 2, after V lost 1 base and J lost 2 bases. Germline CDR1 reads SGHRS; CDR2 reads YFSETQ. This CDR3 is 15 amino acids long.

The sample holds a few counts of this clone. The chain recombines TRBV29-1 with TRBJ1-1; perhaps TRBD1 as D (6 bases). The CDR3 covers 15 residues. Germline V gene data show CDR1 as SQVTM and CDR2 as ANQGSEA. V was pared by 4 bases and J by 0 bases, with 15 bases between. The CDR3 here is CSVGPGHGMNTEAFF. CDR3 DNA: TGCAGCGTTGGGCCGGGACACGGAATGAACACTGAAGCTTTCTTT. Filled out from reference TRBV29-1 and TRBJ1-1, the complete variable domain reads SAVISQKPSRDICQRGTSLTIQCQVDSQVTMMFWYRQQPGQSLTLIATANQGSEATYESGFVIDKFPISRPNLTFSTLTVSNMSPEDSSIYLCSVGPGHGMNTEAFFGQGTRLTVV.

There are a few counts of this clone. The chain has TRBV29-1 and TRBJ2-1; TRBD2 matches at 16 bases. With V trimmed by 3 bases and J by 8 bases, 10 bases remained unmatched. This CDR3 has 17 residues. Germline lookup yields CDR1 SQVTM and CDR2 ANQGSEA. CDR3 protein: CSVEGGTSGREWYEQFF. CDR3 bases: TGCAGCGTTGAGGGTGGGACTAGCGGGAGGGAGTGGTATGAGCAGTTCTTC.

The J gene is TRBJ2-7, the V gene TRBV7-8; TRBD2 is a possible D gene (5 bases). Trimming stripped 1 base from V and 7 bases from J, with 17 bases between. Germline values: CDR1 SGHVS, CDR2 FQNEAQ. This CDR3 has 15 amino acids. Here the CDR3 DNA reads TGTGCCAGCAGCTTAGACGGAGGATCCGTACGAGAGCAGTACTTC. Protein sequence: CASSLDGGSVREQYF.

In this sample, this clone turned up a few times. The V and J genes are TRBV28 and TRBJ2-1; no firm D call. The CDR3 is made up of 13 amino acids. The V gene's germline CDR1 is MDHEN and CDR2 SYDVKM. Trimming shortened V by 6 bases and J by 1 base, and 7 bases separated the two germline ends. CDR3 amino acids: CASRQLSYNEQFF. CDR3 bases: TGTGCCAGCAGACAACTATCCTACAATGAGCAGTTCTTC.

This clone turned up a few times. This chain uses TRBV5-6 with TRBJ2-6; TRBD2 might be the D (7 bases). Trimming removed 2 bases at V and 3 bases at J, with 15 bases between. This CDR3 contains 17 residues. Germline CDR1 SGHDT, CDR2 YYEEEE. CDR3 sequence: CASSFGGLTHGANVLTF. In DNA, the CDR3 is TGTGCCAGCAGCTTCGGGGGGCTCACCCATGGGGCCAACGTCCTGACTTTC.

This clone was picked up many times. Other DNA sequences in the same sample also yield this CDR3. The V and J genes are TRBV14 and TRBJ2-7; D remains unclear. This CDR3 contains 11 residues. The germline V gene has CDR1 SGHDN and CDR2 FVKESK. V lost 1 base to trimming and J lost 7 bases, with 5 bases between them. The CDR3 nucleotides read TGTGCCAGCAGCCAAGCCGTTGAGCAGTACTTC. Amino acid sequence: CASSQAVEQYF.

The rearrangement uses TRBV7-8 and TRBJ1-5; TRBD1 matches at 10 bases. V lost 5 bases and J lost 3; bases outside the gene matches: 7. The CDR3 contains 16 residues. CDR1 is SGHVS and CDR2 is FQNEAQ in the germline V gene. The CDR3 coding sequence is TGTGCCAGCAGCACCGGACAGGGGGGTATCAATCAGCCCCAGCATTTT. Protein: CASSTGQGGINQPQHF. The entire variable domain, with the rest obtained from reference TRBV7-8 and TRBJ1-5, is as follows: GAGVSQSPRYKVAKRGQDVALRCDPISGHVSLFWYQQALGQGPEFLTYFQNEAQLDKSGLPSDRFFAERPEGSVSTLKIQRTQQEDSAVYLCASSTGQGGINQPQHFGDGTRLSIL.

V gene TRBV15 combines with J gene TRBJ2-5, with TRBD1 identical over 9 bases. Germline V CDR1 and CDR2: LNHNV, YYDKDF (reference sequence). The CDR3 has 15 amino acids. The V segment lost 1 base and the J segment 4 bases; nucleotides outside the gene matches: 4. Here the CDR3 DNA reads TGTGCCACCAGCAGAGCGGGACAGGGAGGAGAGACCCAGTACTTC. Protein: CATSRAGQGGETQYF.

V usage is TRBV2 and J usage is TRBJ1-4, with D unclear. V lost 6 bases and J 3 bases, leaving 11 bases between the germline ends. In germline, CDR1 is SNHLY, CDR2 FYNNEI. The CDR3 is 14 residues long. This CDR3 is CASRADTSNEKLFF. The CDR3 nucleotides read TGTGCCAGCAGGGCCGACACGTCTAATGAAAAACTGTTTTTT.

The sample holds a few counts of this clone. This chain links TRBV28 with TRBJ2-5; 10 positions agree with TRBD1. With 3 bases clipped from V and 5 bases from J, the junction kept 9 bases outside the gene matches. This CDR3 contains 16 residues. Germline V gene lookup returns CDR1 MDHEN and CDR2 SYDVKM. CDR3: CASSLTQTGGRETQYF. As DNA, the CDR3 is TGTGCCAGCAGTTTGACCCAGACAGGGGGCCGGGAGACCCAGTACTTC.

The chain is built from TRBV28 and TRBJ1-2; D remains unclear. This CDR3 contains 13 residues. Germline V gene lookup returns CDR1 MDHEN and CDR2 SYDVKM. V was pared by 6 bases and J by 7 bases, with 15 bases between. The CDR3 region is CASRDAPEGGYTF. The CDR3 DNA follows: TGTGCCAGCAGGGACGCACCCGAGGGTGGCTACACCTTC.

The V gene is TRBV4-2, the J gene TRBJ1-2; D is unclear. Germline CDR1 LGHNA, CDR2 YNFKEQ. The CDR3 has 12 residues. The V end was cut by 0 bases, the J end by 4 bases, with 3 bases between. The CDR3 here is CASSQELYGYTF. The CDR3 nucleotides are TGTGCCAGCAGCCAAGAACTCTATGGCTACACCTTC.

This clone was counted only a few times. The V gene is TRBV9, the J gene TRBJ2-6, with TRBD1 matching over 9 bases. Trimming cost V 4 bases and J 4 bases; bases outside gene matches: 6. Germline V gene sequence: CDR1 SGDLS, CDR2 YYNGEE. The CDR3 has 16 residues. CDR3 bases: TGTGCCAGCAGCAAGGGACAGGGTGGAGGGGCCAACGTCCTGACTTTC. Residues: CASSKGQGGGANVLTF.